A selection of T cell receptor beta chains follows, all from one sample in a study of blood T cell repertoires in COVID-19. Using immunoSEQ multiplex PCR, the repertoire was profiled, and TCRdb retains in-frame clones only, with some absent. The data show over 600,000 clones, about nine tenths seen once. Sequenced: peripheral blood. These receptors were obtained from a young woman with acute or convalescent COVID-19. Each CDR3 is given with its conserved first and last residue. D genes are given only for firm matches. Size tells how often a clone was seen (once, few, many) or the class of an expanded clone, and some rows leave it out.

d_gene | abundance | j_gene | v_gene | CDR3nt | CDR3aa
. | . | TRBJ2-3 | TRBV9 | TGTGCCAGCAGCGTAGGCGGCGCCCCTAGCACAGATACGCAGTATTTT | CASSVGGAPSTDTQYF
. | . | TRBJ1-2 | TRBV24-1 | TGTGCCACCAGTGATTCCCCATGGGGGGGAGTCTACACCTTC | CATSDSPWGGVYTF
. | . | TRBJ1-2 | TRBV6-4 | TGTGCCAGCAGTGTGGGTGTAGGACAAGGGGGTGATGGCTACACCTTC | CASSVGVGQGGDGYTF
. | . | TRBJ1-5 | TRBV6-6 | TGTGCCAGCAGTCGGGACTGGGGCAATCAGCCCCAGCATTTT | CASSRDWGNQPQHF
. | once | TRBJ2-7 | TRBV28 | TGTGCCAGCAGTTTTATAGGAGGCTCCTACGAGCAGTACTTC | CASSFIGGSYEQYF
. | . | TRBJ1-1 | TRBV9 | TGTGCCAGCAGCGTAGGGGGCGGGAGGGGCAAGCTAAGCACTGAAGCTTTCTTT | CASSVGGGRGKLSTEAFF
. | . | TRBJ2-7 | TRBV6-5 | TGTGCCAGCAGGGACTACCACTACGAGCAGTACTTC | CASRDYHYEQYF
TRBD1 | once | TRBJ1-4 | TRBV11-2 | TGTGCCAGCAGCTTACCATCGGGGGACAGGCCCCTCCTGGAGGAAAAACTGTTTTTT | CASSLPSGDRPLLEEKLFF
TRBD1 | once | TRBJ1-1 | TRBV3-1/TRBV3-2 | TGTGCCAGCAGCCAAATGGACAGGGGCACTGAAGCTTTCTTT | CASSQMDRGTEAFF
. | . | TRBJ2-5 | TRBV4-1 | TGCGCCAGCAGCCAAGGACTGATCGAGACCCAGTACTTC | CASSQGLIETQYF
TRBD2 | . | TRBJ2-7 | TRBV19 | TGTGCCAGTAGTATAAGCGGGGGAACCCGATTTTCCTACGAGCAGTACTTC | CASSISGGTRFSYEQYF
. | . | TRBJ1-5 | TRBV6-6 | TGTGCCAGCATGGGGGGGCCAGGTGCAGGGCCCCAGCATTTT | CASMGGPGAGPQHF
. | . | TRBJ1-2 | TRBV6-1 | TGTGCCAGCAGTGAAAAGGTCGACGGGGTCTATGGCTACACCTTC | CASSEKVDGVYGYTF
TRBD1 | few | TRBJ2-1 | TRBV6-4 | TGTGCCAGCAGTGCATCGGGACAGGGGTCCGATGAGCAGTTCTTC | CASSASGQGSDEQFF
TRBD1 | . | TRBJ2-7 | TRBV3-1/TRBV3-2 | TGTGCCAGCAGCCAGGGTCACCGGGACAGAGGCTCTCGGGAGCAGTACTTC | CASSQGHRDRGSREQYF
TRBD2 | . | TRBJ2-7 | TRBV29-1 | TGCAGCGGTCGGGAGGGGGGGTCCTACGAGCAGTACTTC | CSGREGGSYEQYF
. | . | TRBJ1-3 | TRBV3-1/TRBV3-2 | TGTGCCAGCAGCCATTCGGGCAGGGGTTTTGGAAACACCATATATTTT | CASSHSGRGFGNTIYF
. | . | TRBJ1-4 | TRBV29-1 | TGCAGCGTCGCACAGGCAACTAATGAAAAACTGTTTTTT | CSVAQATNEKLFF
. | . | TRBJ1-4 | TRBV12-5 | TGTGCTAGTGGTTTCTCGGGAACTTTAGTAATTGAAAAACTGTTTTTT | CASGFSGTLVIEKLFF
. | . | TRBJ1-3 | TRBV15 | TGTGCCACCAGCAGAGAGGGGGGGTTTCTAGGAAACACCATATATTTT | CATSREGGFLGNTIYF
TRBD1 | . | TRBJ1-5 | TRBV12-3/TRBV12-4 | TGTGCCAGCAGTACAGGGGCGAATCAGCCCCAGCATTTT | CASSTGANQPQHF
. | . | TRBJ1-3 | TRBV5-1 | TGCGCCAGCAGCGACGGGAGTCCCGGAAACACCATATATTTT | CASSDGSPGNTIYF
. | . | TRBJ1-3 | TRBV9 | TGTGCCAGCAGCTTACAACTACAGGGCTCTGGAAACACCATATATTTT | CASSLQLQGSGNTIYF
. | once | TRBJ2-3 | TRBV18 | TGTGCCAGCTTCGTAGCTCCCAATGGGGATACGCAGTATTTT | CASFVAPNGDTQYF
TRBD1 | . | TRBJ2-7 | TRBV7-9 | TGTGCCAGCAGCGCGGGACAGGGGGACGAGCAGTACTTC | CASSAGQGDEQYF
. | . | TRBJ2-3 | TRBV9 | TGTGCCAGCAGCGGCGGCTCCGGGACTGGTAAAAGCACAGATACGCAGTATTTT | CASSGGSGTGKSTDTQYF
TRBD2 | . | TRBJ2-5 | TRBV11-2 | TGTGCCAGCAGCTTAGGCCCGGGGGGTGGGGAGACCCAGTACTTC | CASSLGPGGGETQYF
TRBD1 | . | TRBJ2-5 | TRBV6-1 | TGTGCCAGCAGTGAACCTGGACAGGGCGTCTACTTC | CASSEPGQGVYF
. | . | TRBJ2-7 | TRBV3-1/TRBV3-2 | TGTGCCAGCAGCCAAGGGTCCTACGGGCAGTACTTC | CASSQGSYGQYF
TRBD1 | . | TRBJ1-5 | TRBV18 | TGTGCCAGCTCAACCGGGACAGGGGATGTCAATCAGCCCCAGCATTTT | CASSTGTGDVNQPQHF
TRBD1 | . | TRBJ2-1 | TRBV9 | TGTGCCAGCAATAGGGACAGGGGGCAAGGTGAGCAGTTCTTC | CASNRDRGQGEQFF
TRBD2 | . | TRBJ2-7 | TRBV4-2 | TGTGCCAGCAGCCAAGAAGTAGCAGGACCAAGCGGGGATCAGTACGAGCAGTACTTC | CASSQEVAGPSGDQYEQYF
TRBD2 | . | TRBJ2-7 | TRBV5-1 | TGCGCCAGCAGCCCCACCGGACTAGAGCACGAGCAGTACTTC | CASSPTGLEHEQYF
. | . | TRBJ2-2 | TRBV3-1/TRBV3-2 | TGTGCCAGCAGCCAAGATCGGAGGTGGCCAGCGTCCACCGGGGAGCTGTTTTTT | CASSQDRRWPASTGELFF
. | . | TRBJ2-2 | TRBV6-2/TRBV6-3 | TGTGCCAGCAGTGTATGGAGAGCCGGGGAGCTGTTTTTT | CASSVWRAGELFF
. | . | TRBJ2-1 | TRBV5-4 | TGTGCCAGCAGCTTATTCGCTAGGGGGTACAATGAGCAGTTCTTC | CASSLFARGYNEQFF
TRBD1 | once | TRBJ1-1 | TRBV19 | TGTCCCGGGACAGGGGACGTTGAGAACACTGAAGCTTTCTTT | CPGTGDVENTEAFF